This T cell receptor (beta chain) was identified in a study of graft-versus-host responses after intestinal transplantation. Study details: Transplantation in recipients was multivisceral, liver-intestinal, or isolated intestinal. Findings and limits, study-wide: Recipient-marrow GvH clones were detected, some having first appeared in ileum or blood.

Plating combined 200,000 CFSE-labeled responder cells with 200,000 irradiated, violet-dye-labeled stimulator cells. Method: immunoSEQ multiplex PCR; TCRdb's copy keeps in-frame clones and lacks some. The profile covers 7,400 or so clones, with around a third appearing a single time and about 3.5% taken by the ten largest. The CDR3 has 15 residues. Germline V gene data show CDR1 as SGHAT and CDR2 as FQNNGV. V dropped 6 bases and J dropped 4 bases, with 18 bases sitting between them. The chain employs TRBV11-2 and TRBJ1-2; D is undetermined. This specimen consisted of alloreactive CD8+ T cells from a mixed lymphocyte reaction culture, obtained before transplantation. The sample's subset: CFSE-low proliferating T cells sorted from approximately six-day pre-transplant mixed lymphocyte reaction (GvH or HvG direction). This receptor was taken from a human patient who was an organ donor for intestinal transplantation. CDR3 DNA: TGTGCCAGCAGACAATACCCCCGGGTGGGCTATGGCTACACCTTC. Its protein is CASRQYPRVGYGYTF.